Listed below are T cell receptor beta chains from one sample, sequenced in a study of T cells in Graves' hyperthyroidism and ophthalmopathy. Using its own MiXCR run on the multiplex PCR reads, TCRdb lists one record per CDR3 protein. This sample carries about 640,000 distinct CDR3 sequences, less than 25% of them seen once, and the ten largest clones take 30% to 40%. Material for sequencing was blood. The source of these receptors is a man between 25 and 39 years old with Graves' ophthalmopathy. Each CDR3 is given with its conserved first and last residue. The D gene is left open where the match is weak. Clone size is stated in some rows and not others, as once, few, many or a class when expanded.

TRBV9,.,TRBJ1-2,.,CASSVGTGPNYGYTF,TGTGCCAGCAGCGTCGGAACAGGACCTAACTATGGCTACACCTTC
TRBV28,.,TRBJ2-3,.,CASRGATDTQYF,TGTGCCAGCCGAGGGGCCACAGATACGCAGTATTTT
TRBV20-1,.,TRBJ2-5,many,CSKEATNQETQYF,TGCAGTAAGGAAGCGACCAACCAAGAGACCCAGTACTTC
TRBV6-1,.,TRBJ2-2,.,CASRGTRGTGELFF,TGTGCCAGCAGAGGAACTAGAGGCACCGGGGAGCTGTTTTTT
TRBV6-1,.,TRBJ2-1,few,CASNIQGHEQFF,TGTGCCAGCAATATTCAGGGGCATGAGCAGTTCTTC
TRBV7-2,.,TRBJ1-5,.,CASSLGGRGLSNQPQHF,TGTGCCAGCAGCTTAGGCGGGAGGGGCTTGAGCAATCAGCCCCAGCATTTT
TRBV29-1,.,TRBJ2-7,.,CSVAGLGCEQYF,TGCAGCGTTGCAGGATTGGGCTGCGAGCAGTACTTC
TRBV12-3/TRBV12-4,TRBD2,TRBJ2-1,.,CASSLNSGRTYNEQFF,TGTGCCAGCAGCCTCAATAGCGGGAGAACGTACAATGAGCAGTTCTTC
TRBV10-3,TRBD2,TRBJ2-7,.,CAISESRSLADEQYF,TGTGCCATCAGTGAGTCGAGGAGTCTAGCGGACGAGCAGTACTTC
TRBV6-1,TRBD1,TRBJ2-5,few,CASSPTGVVQTQYF,TGTGCCAGCAGCCCGACAGGGGTGGTCCAGACCCAGTACTTC
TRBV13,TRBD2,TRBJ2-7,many,CASSAGTIKYEQYF,TGTGCCAGCAGCGCCGGGACTATAAAATACGAGCAGTACTTC
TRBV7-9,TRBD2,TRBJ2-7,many,CASSHGTSGRSSYEQYF,TGTGCCAGCAGCCACGGGACTAGCGGGAGGAGCTCCTACGAGCAGTACTTC
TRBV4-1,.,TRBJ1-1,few,CASSQAHNGGAEAFF,TGCGCCAGCAGCCAAGCCCACAACGGGGGAGCTGAAGCTTTCTTT
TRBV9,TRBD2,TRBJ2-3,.,CASSVEAGGPTDTQYF,TGTGCCAGCAGCGTCGAAGCGGGAGGGCCCACAGATACGCAGTATTTT
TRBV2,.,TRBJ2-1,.,CASRPLGRRGNEQFF,TGTGCCAGCAGGCCCCTCGGCCGGAGGGGGAATGAGCAGTTCTTC
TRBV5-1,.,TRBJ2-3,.,CASSTRLLHLQYF,TGTGCCAGCAGCACTCGACTACTCCACCTGCAGTATTTT
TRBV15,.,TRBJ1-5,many,CATSRGSRSNQPQHF,TGTGCCACCAGCAGAGGGAGCAGAAGCAATCAGCCCCAGCATTTT
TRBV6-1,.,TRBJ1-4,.,CASRTGTLKGEKLFF,TGTGCCAGCAGAACAGGGACCCTCAAGGGGGAAAAACTGTTTTTT
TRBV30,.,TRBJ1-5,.,CAWTQGSNQPQHF,TGTGCCTGGACGCAGGGGAGCAATCAGCCCCAGCATTTT
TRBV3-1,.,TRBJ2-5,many,CASSQEEVAKETQYF,TGTGCCAGCAGCCAAGAGGAGGTAGCTAAGGAGACCCAGTACTTC
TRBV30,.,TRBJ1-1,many,CAWSPAERRVTEAFF,TGTGCCTGGAGCCCCGCGGAAAGGCGCGTCACTGAAGCTTTCTTT
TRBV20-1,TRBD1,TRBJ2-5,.,CSARVIPGQGVGTQYF,TGCAGTGCTAGAGTTATCCCGGGACAGGGGGTAGGGACCCAGTACTTC
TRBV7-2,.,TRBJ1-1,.,CASSPLGSGDTEAFF,TGTGCCAGCAGCCCCCTGGGGAGTGGGGACACTGAAGCTTTCTTT
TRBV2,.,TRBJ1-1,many,CASGGGWDTEAFF,TGTGCCAGCGGGGGGGGTTGGGACACTGAAGCTTTCTTT
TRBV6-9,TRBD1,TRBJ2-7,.,CASSWTGVGEQYF,TGTGCCAGCAGTTGGACAGGGGTTGGCGAGCAGTACTTC
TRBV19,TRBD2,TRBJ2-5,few,CASSPGVAGRQETQYF,TGTGCCAGTAGTCCCGGGGTAGCGGGAAGGCAAGAGACCCAGTACTTC
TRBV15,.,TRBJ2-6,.,CATSRDPGEVSGANVLTF,TGTGCCACCAGCAGAGATCCCGGCGAAGTGAGTGGGGCCAACGTCCTGACTTTC
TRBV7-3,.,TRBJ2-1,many,CASSPQQGLAYNEQFF,TGTGCCAGCAGCCCCCAACAGGGTTTGGCTTACAATGAGCAGTTCTTC
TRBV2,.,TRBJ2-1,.,CASTGGRLYNEQFF,TGTGCCAGCACCGGGGGACGGCTCTACAATGAGCAGTTCTTC
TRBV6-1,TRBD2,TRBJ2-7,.,CASSRLAGVREQYF,TGTGCCAGCAGCAGACTAGCGGGAGTACGTGAGCAGTACTTC
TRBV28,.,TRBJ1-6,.,CASSLEGNNSPLHF,TGTGCCAGCAGTTTAGAGGGAAATAATTCACCCCTCCACTTT
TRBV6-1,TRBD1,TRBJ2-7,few,CASSALRGSGTGGFSSYEQYF,TGTGCCAGCAGTGCCTTGAGGGGCTCCGGGACAGGGGGCTTTAGCTCCTACGAGCAGTACTTC
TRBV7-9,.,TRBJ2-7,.,CASTNVRGPYEQYF,TGTGCCAGCACCAACGTGAGGGGCCCCTACGAGCAGTACTTC
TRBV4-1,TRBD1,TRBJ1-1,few,CASSQDRDRPTEAFF,TGCGCCAGCAGCCAAGATCGGGACAGGCCCACTGAAGCTTTCTTT
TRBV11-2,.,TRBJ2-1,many,CASSSQVTYNEQFF,TGTGCCAGCAGCTCACAGGTGACCTACAATGAGCAGTTCTTC
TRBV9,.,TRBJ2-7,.,CASSNRDQGPEQYF,TGTGCCAGCAGCAACCGGGATCAGGGTCCCGAGCAGTACTTC
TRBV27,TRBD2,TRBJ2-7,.,CATPPGGASYEQYF,TGTGCCACCCCTCCGGGAGGGGCCTCCTACGAGCAGTACTTC
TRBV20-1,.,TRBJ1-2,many,CSARAGTSYGYTF,TGCAGTGCTAGGGCAGGTACAAGCTATGGCTACACCTTC
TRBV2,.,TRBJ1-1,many,CASSVESRLNTEAFF,TGTGCCAGCAGTGTAGAAAGCAGGCTGAACACTGAAGCTTTCTTT
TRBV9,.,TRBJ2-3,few,CASSETLRTDTQYF,TGTGCCAGCAGCGAGACTCTTAGAACAGATACGCAGTATTTT
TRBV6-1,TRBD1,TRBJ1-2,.,CASSGRDRGYYGYTF,TGTGCCAGCAGTGGACGGGACAGGGGCTACTATGGCTACACCTTC
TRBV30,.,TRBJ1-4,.,CAWSVLGSTNEKLFF,TGTGCCTGGAGTGTACTAGGTTCAACTAATGAAAAACTGTTTTTT
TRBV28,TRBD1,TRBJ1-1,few,CAGKSGTGLMNTEAFF,TGTGCCGGAAAGTCCGGGACAGGGCTCATGAACACTGAAGCTTTCTTT
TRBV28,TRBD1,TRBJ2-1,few,CASRWAGQAALEQFF,TGTGCCAGCAGATGGGCGGGACAGGCCGCCTTAGAGCAGTTCTTC
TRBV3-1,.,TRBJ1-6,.,CASSPGHLNSPLHF,TGTGCCAGCAGCCCCGGGCACCTAAATTCACCCCTCCACTTT
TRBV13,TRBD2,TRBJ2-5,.,CASSPPRAGGQETQYF,TGTGCCAGCAGCCCGCCTCGGGCGGGAGGCCAAGAGACCCAGTACTTC
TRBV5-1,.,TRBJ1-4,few,CASSLAADNEKLFF,TGCGCCAGCAGCTTGGCAGCAGATAATGAAAAACTGTTTTTT
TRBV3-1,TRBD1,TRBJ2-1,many,CASSLTGTGYNEQFF,TGTGCCAGCAGCCTCACCGGGACAGGTTACAATGAGCAGTTCTTC
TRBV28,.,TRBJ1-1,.,CASSFEGELTGAFF,TGTGCCAGCAGTTTCGAGGGTGAGCTTACCGGGGCTTTCTTT
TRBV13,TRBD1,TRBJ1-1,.,CASSFHGQGATEAFF,TGTGCCAGCAGCTTCCACGGACAGGGGGCCACTGAAGCTTTCTTT
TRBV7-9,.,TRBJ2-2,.,CASSLQGPTTGELFF,TGTGCCAGCAGCTTACAGGGACCGACCACCGGGGAGCTGTTTTTT
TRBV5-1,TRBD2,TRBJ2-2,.,CASSLSSGRAAGGELFF,TGCGCCAGCAGCCTAAGTAGCGGGAGGGCCGCCGGCGGGGAGCTGTTTTTT
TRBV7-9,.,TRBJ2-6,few,CASSDGVRTAGANVLTF,TGTGCCAGCAGCGATGGGGTAAGGACAGCTGGGGCCAACGTCCTGACTTTC
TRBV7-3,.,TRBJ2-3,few,CASSLTTGVGDTQYF,TGTGCCAGCAGCCTCACGACTGGCGTCGGGGATACGCAGTATTTT
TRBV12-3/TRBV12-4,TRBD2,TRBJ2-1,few,CASSLTSGEQFF,TGTGCCAGCAGTTTAACTAGCGGAGAGCAGTTCTTC
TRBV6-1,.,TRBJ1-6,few,CASTSFGSPLHF,TGTGCCAGCACCAGCTTTGGGTCACCCCTCCACTTT
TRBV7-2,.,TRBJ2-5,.,CASSLGQASETQYF,TGTGCCAGCAGCCTGGGTCAGGCGTCGGAGACCCAGTACTTC
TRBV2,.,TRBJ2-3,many,CATEGSGDTQYF,TGTGCCACTGAGGGGAGCGGAGATACGCAGTATTTT